These 17 T cell receptor beta chains share one sample of origin, sequenced in a study of cytomegalovirus exposure and HLA in healthy donors. The PCR made use of 60 Vbeta and 13 Jbeta primers. Only in-frame clones appear in the TCRdb table, and some are missing; sequencing was by immunoSEQ multiplex PCR. The sample has around 91,000 clones; 64% are singletons. Sequencing was carried out using PBMCs. All receptors derive from a man aged 55 to 70 in good health and CMV-seronegative.

The chain has TRBV6-6 and TRBJ2-7, with 8 bases matching TRBD1. The CDR3 has 15 residues. Germline lookup yields CDR1 MNHNY and CDR2 SVGAGI (reference sequence). V lost 0 bases, J lost 4 bases, and 5 bases stayed unmatched. This CDR3 is CASSYSGDRLYEQYF. Written as DNA, the CDR3 is TGTGCCAGCAGTTACTCGGGGGACAGGTTATACGAGCAGTACTTC.

This chain connects TRBV7-9 to TRBJ1-5; weak D call: TRBD1 (5 bases). V dropped 5 bases and J dropped 6 bases, with 11 bases sitting between them. This CDR3 has 13 residues. The germline gives CDR1 SEHNR, CDR2 FQNEAQ (reference sequence). The CDR3 is CASSEDSTQPQHF. The CDR3 coding sequence is TGTGCCAGCAGCGAAGACAGTACTCAGCCCCAGCATTTT. The variable domain in full, with the rest retrieved from reference TRBV7-9 and TRBJ1-5, is DTGVSQNPRHKITKRGQNVTFRCDPISEHNRLYWYRQTLGQGPEFLTYFQNEAQLEKSRLLSDRFSAERPKGSFSTLEIQRTEQGDSAMYLCASSEDSTQPQHFGDGTRLSIL.

The sample holds a few counts of this clone. V gene TRBV4-1 combines with J gene TRBJ2-1, with 9 bases fitting TRBD2. Germline V gives CDR1 MGHRA, CDR2 YSYEKL. The length of the CDR3 is 16 residues. V dropped 0 bases and J dropped 6; count of bases not matched to a gene: 6. The CDR3 protein is CASSQEPAGGFNEQFF. CDR3 DNA sequence: TGCGCCAGCAGCCAAGAGCCAGCGGGAGGCTTCAATGAGCAGTTCTTC.

The rearrangement links TRBV10-3 to TRBJ1-1, with TRBD1 matching 8 bases. The germline V gene has CDR1 ENHRY and CDR2 SYGVKD. V was clipped by 7 bases and J by 3 bases; unmatched bases: 1. The CDR3 runs to 12 residues. CDR3 amino acids: CAIKQGDTEAFF. In DNA form, the CDR3 reads TGTGCCATCAAACAGGGGGACACTGAAGCTTTCTTT.

This sequence joins TRBV6-6 and TRBJ1-5; D perhaps matches TRBD1 (5 bases). V lost 0 bases and J lost 2, with 11 bases in between. Germline V lookup: CDR1 MNHNY, CDR2 SVGAGI (reference sequence). The CDR3 loop spans 16 amino acids. The CDR3 is CASSYSSQGGNQPQHF. DNA of the CDR3: TGTGCCAGCAGTTACTCGAGTCAAGGGGGCAATCAGCCCCAGCATTTT.

The chain recombines TRBV5-1 with TRBJ1-4; D perhaps matches TRBD1 (6 bases). Looked up from germline, CDR1 is SGHRS and CDR2 is YFSETQ. V was shortened by 5 bases and J by 5 bases, with 16 bases between the two germline ends. The CDR3 has 15 residues. The CDR3 DNA reads TGCGCCAGCAGAAAAGACAGGTTATCCAATGAAAAACTGTTTTTT. Translation: CASRKDRLSNEKLFF.

This chain connects TRBV5-1 to TRBJ2-5; D may be TRBD1 (6 bases). V shed 2 bases and J shed 2 bases, with 7 bases lying between them. CDR1 and CDR2 (germline): SGHRS, YFSETQ. This CDR3 spans 13 amino acids. The CDR3, as DNA: TGCGCCAGCAGCTTTCAGGGGCAAGAGACCCAGTACTTC. Translating gives CASSFQGQETQYF.

The chain combines TRBV11-3 with TRBJ2-7; perhaps TRBD2 as D (5 bases). Germline V CDR1 and CDR2: SGHNT, YENEEA. This CDR3 has 14 amino acids. Trimming shortened V by 2 bases and J by 5 bases, and 13 bases separated the two germline ends. The DNA for the CDR3 is TGTGCCAGCAGCTTATTCCCGGGATCAAACGAGCAGTACTTC. It codes for CASSLFPGSNEQYF.

The genes are TRBV28 and TRBJ1-4; 7 nucleotides match TRBD1. The V and J ends lost 5 bases and 8 bases, in that order; junction bases with no gene match: 8. This CDR3 is built from 14 residues. The germline V gene encodes CDR1 MDHEN and CDR2 SYDVKM. For the CDR3, the DNA is TGTGCCAGCAGTCTTGACAGGGAAGACGAAAAACTGTTTTTT. This gives the protein CASSLDREDEKLFF.

The sample holds one count of this clone. The chain has TRBV6-6 and TRBJ1-1; 8 bases align to TRBD1. V was pared by 6 bases and J by 1 base, with 7 bases of the junction left unmatched. The CDR3 is 15 amino acids. From germline, CDR1 is MNHNY and CDR2 SVGAGI (reference sequence). CDR3 protein: CASSPGQGWNTEAFF. The CDR3 nucleotides read TGTGCCAGCAGCCCCGGACAGGGATGGAACACTGAAGCTTTCTTT.

This clone has only one observation. V gene TRBV21-1 combines with J gene TRBJ1-1; TRBD1 is taken as the D call from the table, unchecked against the DNA. TRBV21-1 is flagged as a pseudogene. CDR3 length: 14 amino acids. CDR3 in DNA: TGTGCCATCGGACAGGGTGGATCCGTCTGGGAAGCTTTCTTT. It specifies CAIGQGGSVWEAFF.

The chain recombines TRBV11-2 with TRBJ2-7; tentative D call: TRBD1 (5 bases). The CDR3 is made up of 16 amino acids. V lost 3 bases and J lost 3, with 18 bases in between. The germline CDR1 and CDR2 sequences are SGHAT and FQNNGV. In nucleotides, the CDR3 is TGTGCCAGCAGCTTTAGGGGATCCTTAACCTTCTACGAGCAGTACTTC. This encodes CASSFRGSLTFYEQYF.

The chain joins TRBV29-1 to TRBJ1-2; TRBD1 agrees at 8 bases. The CDR3 runs 13 residues. Germline CDR1 reads SQVTM; CDR2 reads ANQGSEA. V dropped 3 bases and J dropped 6; count of bases not matched to a gene: 6. For the CDR3, the DNA is TGCAGCGTTGACCGAGGACAGGGCGATGGCTACACCTTC. It specifies CSVDRGQGDGYTF.

This chain joins TRBV2 and TRBJ1-1, with a weak D call TRBD1 (6 bases). The germline V and J ends were trimmed by 0 bases and 0 bases, with 8 bases remaining between them. The V gene's germline CDR1 is SNHLY and CDR2 FYNNEI. The CDR3 loop spans 15 amino acids. The CDR3 sequence is CASSEATGLNTEAFF. The CDR3 DNA reads as TGTGCCAGCAGTGAAGCGACAGGCCTGAACACTGAAGCTTTCTTT.

The chain combines TRBV4-1 with TRBJ1-3; TRBD1 aligns across 7 bases. The V and J ends lost 2 bases and 0 bases, in that order; junction bases with no gene match: 4. The length of the CDR3 is 16 residues. In germline, CDR1 is MGHRA, CDR2 YSYEKL. The CDR3 protein is CASSQPGQSSGNTIYF. As DNA, the CDR3 is TGCGCCAGCAGCCAACCGGGACAGAGCTCTGGAAACACCATATATTTT.

This chain links TRBV5-1 with TRBJ1-3, with D possibly being TRBD1 (5 bases). Trimming removed 4 bases from V and 0 bases from J, with 14 bases in between. Looked up from germline, CDR1 is SGHRS and CDR2 is YFSETQ. The CDR3 loop spans 16 amino acids. For the CDR3, the DNA is TGCGCCAGCAGCCACGGGACTGATGGCTCTGGAAACACCATATATTTT. Its protein is CASSHGTDGSGNTIYF.

This sequence joins TRBV7-9 and TRBJ2-2, with D perhaps matching TRBD2 (5 bases). CDR1 is SEHNR, CDR2 FQNEAQ, per germline (reference sequence). V shed 5 bases and J shed 6 bases, with 16 bases lying between them. The CDR3 has 15 residues. The DNA for the CDR3 is TGTGCCAGCAGCCTTGATACCGGAGGCGCCGGGGAGCTGTTTTTT. It encodes CASSLDTGGAGELFF.